Each of the 27 T cell receptor beta chains below was sequenced from the same sample in a study of T cells in Graves' hyperthyroidism and ophthalmopathy. Amplified TCR beta CDR3 regions came from RNA transcripts. HTBI primers were the set used in a first-round RT-PCR of the TCR CDR3. A single record per CDR3 protein comes from TCRdb applying MiXCR to the multiplex PCR reads. The repertoire holds hundreds of thousands of distinct CDR3 sequences, with roughly 19% as singletons. The sample consisted of blood. Receptors originate from a middle-aged man with Graves' ophthalmopathy.

This clonotype was recorded at least ten times. The chain combines TRBV20-1 with TRBJ2-7; 14 nucleotides align to TRBD2. V lost 3 bases and J lost 4; bases outside the gene matches: 8. The CDR3 has 16 residues. Germline CDR1 DFQATT, CDR2 SNEGSKA (reference sequence). The CDR3 bases are TGCAGTGCTAGGGGGACTAGCGGGAGATTGGGTTACGAGCAGTACTTC. Translated, it gives CSARGTSGRLGYEQYF.

This sequence joins TRBV14 and TRBJ1-1; the D is unclear. This CDR3 is 14 amino acids long. V lost 4 bases, J lost 0 bases, and 9 bases lay in between. Germline CDR1 reads SGHDN; CDR2 reads FVKESK. In DNA form, the CDR3 reads TGTGCCAGCAGCCCTCTGCAGATGAACACTGAAGCTTTCTTT. Its translation is CASSPLQMNTEAFF.

In its sample, this clonotype was seen many times. The chain combines TRBV7-9 with TRBJ1-3, with unresolved D. Germline CDR1 and CDR2: SEHNR and FQNEAQ (reference sequence). CDR3 size: 14 residues. Deletions cut 5 bases from V and 0 bases from J, with 8 bases between. In nucleotides, the CDR3 is TGTGCCAGCAGCCCCGGTATCTCTGGAAACACCATATATTTT. This translates into CASSPGISGNTIYF. The whole variable domain, filled in from reference TRBV7-9 and TRBJ1-3, reads DTGVSQNPRHKITKRGQNVTFRCDPISEHNRLYWYRQTLGQGPEFLTYFQNEAQLEKSRLLSDRFSAERPKGSFSTLEIQRTEQGDSAMYLCASSPGISGNTIYFGEGSWLTVV.

Only a few counts were recorded for this clonotype. The rearrangement links TRBV9 to TRBJ2-1; 9 nucleotides match TRBD1. In germline, CDR1 is SGDLS, CDR2 YYNGEE. This CDR3 has 16 amino acids. The V and J ends lost 4 bases and 8 bases, in that order; junction bases with no gene match: 13. This chain's CDR3 is CASSPSRDRVDDEQFF. In DNA form, the CDR3 reads TGTGCCAGCAGCCCATCCCGGGACAGGGTAGACGATGAGCAGTTCTTC.

This clonotype came up many times. The J gene is TRBJ2-1, the V gene TRBV28; 15 bases map to TRBD2. The germline CDR1 and CDR2 sequences are MDHEN and SYDVKM. The J segment lost 7 bases and the V segment lost 1 base, leaving 5 bases of the junction unmatched. The CDR3 consists of 17 residues. CDR3 loop: CASSLFLGLAGGNEQFF. The CDR3, as DNA: TGTGCCAGCAGTTTATTTTTAGGACTAGCGGGAGGGAATGAGCAGTTCTTC.

The rearrangement links TRBV5-6 to TRBJ2-3; D is possibly TRBD2 (6 bases). The CDR3 is made up of 15 amino acids. V lost 4 bases and J lost 1, with 13 bases in between. From germline, CDR1 is SGHDT and CDR2 YYEEEE. The CDR3 region has the DNA TGTGCCAGCAGCACCAGGGCTAGCGGCACAGATACGCAGTATTTT. Amino acids: CASSTRASGTDTQYF.

This clonotype was detected only once. The V call is TRBV19, the J call TRBJ2-3; TRBD1 agrees at 8 bases. The CDR3 has 13 amino acids. The V and J ends lost 0 bases and 11 bases, in that order; junction bases with no gene match: 4. Germline loops: CDR1 LNHDA, CDR2 SQIVND (reference sequence). The CDR3 DNA reads TGTGCCAGTAGTATAGATCTCGGACAGGGGCAGTATTTT. This encodes CASSIDLGQGQYF.

The V and J genes are TRBV15 and TRBJ1-4; D is undetermined. Trimming left V 1 base short and J 0 bases short, with 9 bases between. Germline loops: CDR1 LNHNV, CDR2 YYDKDF (reference sequence). The CDR3 totals 16 residues. In DNA form, the CDR3 reads TGTGCCACCAGCAGAGCGGGATTTGCAACTAATGAAAAACTGTTTTTT. Its translation: CATSRAGFATNEKLFF.

This clonotype was seen many times. The V call is TRBV10-3, the J call TRBJ2-5, with TRBD1 matching over 7 bases. The germline gives CDR1 ENHRY, CDR2 SYGVKD. V was pared by 4 bases and J by 1 base, with 3 bases of the junction left unmatched. This CDR3 region has 14 residues. The CDR3 loop reads CAISVNRGQETQYF. The CDR3 coding sequence is TGTGCCATCAGTGTAAACAGGGGCCAAGAGACCCAGTACTTC.

V and J are TRBV24-1 and TRBJ2-3; perhaps TRBD1 as D (5 bases). The V gene's germline CDR1 is KGHDR and CDR2 SFDVKD. V was clipped by 6 bases and J by 6 bases, with 12 bases between them. There are 13 residues in the CDR3. The CDR3 here is CATSYDSMDTQYF. The CDR3 DNA reads as TGTGCCACCAGTTACGACAGTATGGATACGCAGTATTTT.

This clonotype came up many times. This sequence joins TRBV7-9 and TRBJ1-5; D remains ambiguous. The CDR3 covers 16 residues. V lost 4 bases to trimming and J lost 2 bases, with 15 bases between them. Germline lookup yields CDR1 SEHNR and CDR2 FQNEAQ (reference sequence). In DNA form, the CDR3 reads TGTGCCAGCAGCTCAGACCCCCTACAAGGCAATCAGCCCCAGCATTTT. This codes for CASSSDPLQGNQPQHF. Using reference TRBV7-9 and TRBJ1-5 for the parts outside the CDR3, the full variable domain is DTGVSQNPRHKITKRGQNVTFRCDPISEHNRLYWYRQTLGQGPEFLTYFQNEAQLEKSRLLSDRFSAERPKGSFSTLEIQRTEQGDSAMYLCASSSDPLQGNQPQHFGDGTRLSIL.

In its sample, this clonotype was seen many times. V is TRBV30 and J is TRBJ1-2; D possibly corresponds to TRBD1 (6 bases). V dropped 7 bases and J dropped 4 bases, with 16 bases sitting between them. The CDR3 has 13 residues. CDR1 GTSNPN and CDR2 SVGIG come from the germline V gene (reference sequence). The DNA of the CDR3 is TGTGCCTACGGACAGTGGAACCTCTATGGCTACACCTTC. Translation gives CAYGQWNLYGYTF.

The chain's CDR3 is CASRRAVNTGELFF. The DNA of the CDR3 is TGTGCCAGCAGGAGGGCGGTTAACACCGGGGAGCTGTTTTTT. This chain links TRBV6-1 with TRBJ2-2, with TRBD2 as a possible D gene (5 bases). Germline CDR1 MNHNS, CDR2 SASEGT. The CDR3 covers 14 residues. V dropped 6 bases and J dropped 2 bases, with 10 bases sitting between them.

The chain uses TRBV12-3 or TRBV12-4 and TRBJ2-2; D is unclear. Trimming removed 7 bases at V and 2 bases at J, with 11 bases between. CDR3 length: 14 residues. In DNA, the CDR3 is TGTGCCAGCACAAAAGTAATCAACACCGGGGAGCTGTTTTTT. Its translation is CASTKVINTGELFF.

This clonotype was counted at least ten times. The V call is TRBV7-8, the J call TRBJ2-5; 7 positions match TRBD2. The CDR3 has 16 residues. The V gene end was trimmed by 1 base and the J gene end by 3 bases; junction bases not matched to a gene: 8. Germline CDR1 is SGHVS and CDR2 is FQNEAQ. CDR3 DNA: TGTGCCAGCAGCTTAGTTGGATGGCGGGGGAAAGAGACCCAGTACTTC. The encoded protein is CASSLVGWRGKETQYF.

The genes are TRBV3-1 and TRBJ1-1, with D possibly being TRBD1 (6 bases). Trimming cost V 5 bases and J 5 bases, with 9 bases left between them. Germline V gene data show CDR1 as LGHDT and CDR2 as YNNKEL (reference sequence). The CDR3 is made up of 12 amino acids. CDR3 in amino acids: CASSYRATEAFF. For the CDR3, the DNA is TGTGCCAGCAGCTACAGGGCGACTGAAGCTTTCTTT.

This clonotype was found a few times. This chain connects TRBV3-1 to TRBJ1-4, with D perhaps TRBD1 (6 bases). In germline, CDR1 is LGHDT, CDR2 YNNKEL (reference sequence). Trimming pared 5 bases from V and 0 bases from J, leaving 13 bases between. The CDR3 covers 16 residues. The CDR3 loop is CASSTLSGATNEKLFF. The CDR3 coding sequence is TGTGCCAGCAGCACTCTCTCAGGGGCAACTAATGAAAAACTGTTTTTT.

This chain connects TRBV7-3 to TRBJ2-3; D is perhaps TRBD1 or TRBD2 (6 bases each). The germline gives CDR1 SGHTA, CDR2 FQGTGA. Trimming took off 2 bases at V and 10 bases at J, with 22 bases between the two ends. The CDR3 length is 16 residues. The CDR3 here is CASSLQTGRRGVAQYF. The CDR3 coding sequence is TGTGCCAGCAGCTTACAAACAGGGAGGCGCGGGGTGGCGCAGTATTTT.

The V and J genes are TRBV11-2 and TRBJ2-2, with D perhaps TRBD1 or TRBD2 (6 bases each). CDR1 and CDR2 (germline): SGHAT, FQNNGV. V lost 10 bases and J 2 bases, leaving 14 bases between the germline ends. The CDR3 length is 14 residues. The CDR3 nucleotides are TGTGCCATCAGTGACGGGGGCAACACCGGGGAGCTGTTTTTT. Translation gives CAISDGGNTGELFF.

V usage is TRBV3-1 and J usage is TRBJ2-2, with D possibly TRBD1 on 6 matching bases. The V gene lost 4 bases and the J gene lost 3 bases, with 9 bases spanning the gap. Germline V gene sequence: CDR1 LGHDT, CDR2 YNNKEL (reference sequence). The CDR3 consists of 14 residues. CDR3 DNA: TGTGCCAGCAGCCCCCGGACAGACACCGGGGAGCTGTTTTTT. This codes for CASSPRTDTGELFF.

The rearrangement joins TRBV5-1 to TRBJ2-3, with D possibly called TRBD1 or TRBD2 (5 bases each). Germline lookup yields CDR1 SGHRS and CDR2 YFSETQ. Trimming removed 2 bases from V and 2 bases from J, with 12 bases in between. The CDR3 loop spans 15 amino acids. The CDR3 nucleotides read TGCGCCAGCAGCTTCTGGGGACCATTCACAGATACGCAGTATTTT. This sequence encodes CASSFWGPFTDTQYF.

This clonotype was recorded at least ten times. This chain connects TRBV27 to TRBJ1-2; 7 bases match TRBD1. The CDR3 sequence is 14 residues long. Germline CDR1 and CDR2: MNHEY and SMNVEV (reference sequence). V was pared by 3 bases and J by 6 bases, with 7 bases of the junction left unmatched. The CDR3 nucleotides read TGTGCCAGCAGTTTCCGAAACAGGGGCGATGGCTACACCTTC. Encoded protein: CASSFRNRGDGYTF.

The CDR3 DNA reads TGTGCCAGCTCACCAGGCGGGACACATCTGGATTGGCAGTTCTTC. The encoded protein is CASSPGGTHLDWQFF. The chain uses TRBV18 and TRBJ2-1, with D tentatively TRBD1 or TRBD2 (6 bases each). The CDR3 sequence is 15 residues long. Trimming cost V 2 bases and J 12 bases, with 20 bases left between them. Germline CDR1 and CDR2: KGHSH and LQKENI.

This clonotype has ten or more counts. The chain carries TRBV5-1 and TRBJ2-1; 9 bases are a match to TRBD2. The V gene's germline CDR1 is SGHRS and CDR2 YFSETQ. This CDR3 comprises 15 residues. V trimming: 1 base; J trimming: 7 bases; junction bases outside the gene matches: 6. The CDR3 nucleotides read TGCGCCAGCAGCTTGAGTAGCGGGAGCGGTAATGAGCAGTTCTTC. This codes for CASSLSSGSGNEQFF.

The chain uses TRBV19 and TRBJ2-5, with D perhaps matching TRBD1 (6 bases). The V and J ends lost 10 bases and 3 bases respectively, with 18 bases between them. Germline CDR1 reads LNHDA; CDR2 reads SQIVND (reference sequence). The CDR3 has 14 residues. CDR3 nucleotides: TGTGCCACATTACAGGGAAGTACTAAAGAGACCCAGTACTTC. Encoded protein: CATLQGSTKETQYF. The full variable domain, with the rest looked up from reference TRBV19 and TRBJ2-5, is DGGITQSPKYLFRKEGQNVTLSCEQNLNHDAMYWYRQDPGQGLRLIYYSQIVNDFQKGDIAEGYSVSREKKESFPLTVTSAQKNPTAFYLCATLQGSTKETQYFGPGTRLLVL.

This clonotype showed up many times. This rearrangement joins TRBV3-1 to TRBJ1-5, with D uncertain. The CDR3 is 14 residues long. Trimming left V 0 bases short and J 4 bases short, with 7 bases between. Germline-derived CDR1 and CDR2 are LGHDT and YNNKEL (reference sequence). The CDR3 protein is CASSQDVGNQPQHF. CDR3 DNA: TGTGCCAGCAGCCAAGATGTCGGTAATCAGCCCCAGCATTTT.

This clonotype was observed a few times. The chain uses TRBV6-2 or TRBV6-3 and TRBJ1-1; D gene uncertain. The V end lost 6 bases, the J end lost 6 bases, and 8 bases lay between the germline ends. CDR3 length equals 11 residues. The germline gives CDR1 MNHEY, CDR2 SVGEGT. The CDR3 DNA reads as TGTGCCAGCAGCGCGGGGTCTGAAGCTTTCTTT. Its translation: CASSAGSEAFF.